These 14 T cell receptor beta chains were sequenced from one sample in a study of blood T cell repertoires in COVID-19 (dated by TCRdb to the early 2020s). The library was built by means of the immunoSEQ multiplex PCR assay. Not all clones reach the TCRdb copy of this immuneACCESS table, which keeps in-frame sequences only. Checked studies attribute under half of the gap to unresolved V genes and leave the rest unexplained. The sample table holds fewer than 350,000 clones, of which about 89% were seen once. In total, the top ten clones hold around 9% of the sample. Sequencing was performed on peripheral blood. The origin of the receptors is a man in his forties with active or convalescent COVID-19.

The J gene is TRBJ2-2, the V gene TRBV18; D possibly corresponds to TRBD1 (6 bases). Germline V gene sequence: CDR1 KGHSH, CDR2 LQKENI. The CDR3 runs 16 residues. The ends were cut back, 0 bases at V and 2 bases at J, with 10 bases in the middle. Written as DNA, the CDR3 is TGTGCCAGCTCACCACCGGACAGCAGAAACACCGGGGAGCTGTTTTTT. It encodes CASSPPDSRNTGELFF.

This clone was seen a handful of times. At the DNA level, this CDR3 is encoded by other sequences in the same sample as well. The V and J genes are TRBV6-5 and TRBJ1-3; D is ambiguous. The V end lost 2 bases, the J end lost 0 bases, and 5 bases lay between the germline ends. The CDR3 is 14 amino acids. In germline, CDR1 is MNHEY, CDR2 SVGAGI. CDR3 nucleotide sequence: TGTGCCAGCAGTTACCGAGGCTCTGGAAACACCATATATTTT. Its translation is CASSYRGSGNTIYF.

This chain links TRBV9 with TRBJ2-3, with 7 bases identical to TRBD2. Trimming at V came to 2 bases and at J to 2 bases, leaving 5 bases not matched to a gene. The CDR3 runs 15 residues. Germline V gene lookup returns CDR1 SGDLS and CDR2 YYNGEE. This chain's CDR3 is CASSVLAANTDTQYF. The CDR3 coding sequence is TGTGCCAGCAGCGTCCTAGCGGCAAACACAGATACGCAGTATTTT.

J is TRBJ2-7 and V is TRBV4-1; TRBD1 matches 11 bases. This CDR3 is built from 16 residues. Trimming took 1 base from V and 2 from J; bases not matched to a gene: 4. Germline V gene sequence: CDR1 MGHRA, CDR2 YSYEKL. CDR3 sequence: CASSQGSGQGAYEQYF. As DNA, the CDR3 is TGCGCCAGCAGCCAAGGGTCGGGACAGGGGGCCTACGAGCAGTACTTC.

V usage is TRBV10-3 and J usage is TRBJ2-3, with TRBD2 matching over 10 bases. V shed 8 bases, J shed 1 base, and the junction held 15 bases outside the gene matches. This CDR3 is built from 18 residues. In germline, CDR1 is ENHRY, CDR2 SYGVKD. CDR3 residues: CAIGSSGRENVGTDTQYF. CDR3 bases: TGTGCCATCGGTTCGAGCGGGAGGGAGAACGTGGGCACAGATACGCAGTATTTT.

The CDR3 loop reads CASSQEEDRGFAYNEQFF. CDR3 DNA sequence: TGCGCCAGCAGCCAAGAGGAGGACAGGGGGTTCGCCTACAATGAGCAGTTCTTC. V and J are TRBV4-1 and TRBJ2-1, with 10 bases matching TRBD1. This CDR3 spans 18 amino acids. Per germline, CDR1 MGHRA and CDR2 YSYEKL. Losses at the gene ends were 0 bases for V and 2 bases for J; bases not matched to a gene: 7.

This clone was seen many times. DNA for the CDR3: TGTGCCAGCACCCCGTTGGGCTCTGGCGAGCAGTACTTC. It is translated as CASTPLGSGEQYF. The V call is TRBV6-5, the J call TRBJ2-7; unclear D gene. The CDR3 length is 13 residues. The germline gives CDR1 MNHEY, CDR2 SVGAGI. V was clipped by 7 bases and J by 6 bases, with 16 bases between them.

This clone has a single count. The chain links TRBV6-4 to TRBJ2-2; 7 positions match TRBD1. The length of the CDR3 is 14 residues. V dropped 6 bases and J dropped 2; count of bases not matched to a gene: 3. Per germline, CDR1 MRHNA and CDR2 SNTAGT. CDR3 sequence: CASRQGTNTGELFF. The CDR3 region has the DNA TGTGCCAGCAGACAGGGGACCAACACCGGGGAGCTGTTTTTT.

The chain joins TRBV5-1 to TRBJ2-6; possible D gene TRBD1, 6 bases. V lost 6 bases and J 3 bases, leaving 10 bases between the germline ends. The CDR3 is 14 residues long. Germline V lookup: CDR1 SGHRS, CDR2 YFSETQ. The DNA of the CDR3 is TGCGCCAGCAAAGGGGGAAATGGGGCCAACGTCCTGACTTTC. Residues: CASKGGNGANVLTF.

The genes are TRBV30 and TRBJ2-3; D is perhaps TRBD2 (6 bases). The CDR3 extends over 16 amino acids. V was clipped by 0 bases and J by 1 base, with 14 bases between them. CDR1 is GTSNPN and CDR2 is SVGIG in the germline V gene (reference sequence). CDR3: CAWSVRRGLGTDTQYF. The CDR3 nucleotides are TGTGCCTGGAGTGTAAGGCGGGGACTCGGCACAGATACGCAGTATTTT.

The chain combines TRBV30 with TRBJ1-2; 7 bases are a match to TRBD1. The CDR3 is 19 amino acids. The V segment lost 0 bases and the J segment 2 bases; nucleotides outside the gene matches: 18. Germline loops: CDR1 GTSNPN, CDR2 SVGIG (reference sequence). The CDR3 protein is CAWSVRAPGQKPGNYGYTF. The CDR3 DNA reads TGTGCCTGGAGTGTACGGGCTCCGGGACAGAAACCCGGCAACTATGGCTACACCTTC.

CDR3 coding DNA: TGTGCCAGCTCGTCCCTTGGGGGGGGGAACACTGAAGCTTTCTTT. This sequence encodes CASSSLGGGNTEAFF. This rearrangement joins TRBV18 to TRBJ1-1, with a possible D match to TRBD1 (5 bases). The germline CDR1 and CDR2 sequences are KGHSH and LQKENI. CDR3 length: 15 residues. Trimming took 6 bases from V and 1 from J, leaving 15 bases between them.

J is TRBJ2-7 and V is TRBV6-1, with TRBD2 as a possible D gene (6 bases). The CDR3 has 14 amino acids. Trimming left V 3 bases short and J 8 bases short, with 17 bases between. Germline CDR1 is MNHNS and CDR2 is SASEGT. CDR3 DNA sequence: TGTGCCAGCAGTGAGGAGGGCTCCCTTTTGAAGCAGTACTTC. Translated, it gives CASSEEGSLLKQYF.

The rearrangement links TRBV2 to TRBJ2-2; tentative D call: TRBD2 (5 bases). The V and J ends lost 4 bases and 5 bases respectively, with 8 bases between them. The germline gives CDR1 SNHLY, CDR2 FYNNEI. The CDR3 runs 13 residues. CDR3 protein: CASSGGGTGELFF. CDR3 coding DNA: TGTGCCAGCAGTGGAGGCGGGACCGGGGAGCTGTTTTTT.